One and the same sample provided the 27 T cell receptor beta chains below, sequenced in a study of T cells after yellow fever vaccination. One entry per CDR3 protein, called by TCRdb with MiXCR from the 5' RACE reads. Here the sample spans about 340,000 distinct CDR3 sequences, about an eighth being singletons. The starting material was CD4+ T cells sorted from PBMCs, obtained 15 days after the yellow fever booster vaccination. The receptors were sampled from a man in his late teens or twenties who received the YFV17D yellow fever vaccine.

This clonotype was observed a handful of times. The chain recombines TRBV5-4 with TRBJ2-3; 7 bases map to TRBD2. The CDR3 sequence is 16 residues long. Germline CDR1 reads SGHNT; CDR2 reads YYREEE (reference sequence). The trim removed 7 bases at V and 1 base at J, leaving 12 bases unmatched. The CDR3 DNA reads TGTGCCAGCGGGGGACTATCAGGCGGAGGCACAGATACGCAGTATTTT. It is translated as CASGGLSGGGTDTQYF.

The chain joins TRBV11-2 to TRBJ2-2; a possible D gene is TRBD1 (6 bases). Per the germline V gene, CDR1 is SGHAT and CDR2 is FQNNGV. The CDR3 spans 15 residues. The germline V and J ends were trimmed by 3 bases and 3 bases, with 11 bases remaining between them. The CDR3 DNA follows: TGTGCCAGCAGCTTGGGGTACAGGGACACCGGGGAGCTGTTTTTT. It yields the protein CASSLGYRDTGELFF.

This clonotype appeared a few times. The V gene is TRBV12-5, the J gene TRBJ2-2, with D unclear. V was shortened by 6 bases and J by 2 bases, with 10 bases between the two germline ends. Per the germline V gene, CDR1 is LGHNT and CDR2 is FRNRAP. The CDR3 runs 14 residues. CDR3 sequence: CASGDFPNTGELFF. The DNA for the CDR3 is TGTGCTAGTGGCGATTTCCCAAACACCGGGGAGCTGTTTTTT.

This clonotype was found a few times. The rearrangement links TRBV29-1 to TRBJ2-1; D remains unclear. Germline-derived CDR1 and CDR2 are SQVTM and ANQGSEA. This CDR3 spans 11 amino acids. Deletions cut 6 bases from V and 10 bases from J, with 13 bases between. CDR3 amino acids: CSVDGRNEQFF. CDR3 bases: TGCAGCGTAGATGGACGGAACGAGCAGTTCTTC.

V is TRBV4-2 and J is TRBJ2-1, with D hard to call. The CDR3 sequence is 13 residues long. Per the germline V gene, CDR1 is LGHNA and CDR2 is YNFKEQ. Trimming shortened V by 4 bases and J by 7 bases, and 11 bases separated the two germline ends. For the CDR3, the DNA is TGTGCCAGCAGCCCTAGGACGGATAATGAGCAGTTCTTC. This gives the protein CASSPRTDNEQFF.

This chain links TRBV5-6 with TRBJ2-5, with D perhaps matching TRBD1 (7 bases). Trimming shortened V by 1 base and J by 4 bases, and 17 bases separated the two germline ends. Per the germline V gene, CDR1 is SGHDT and CDR2 is YYEEEE. This CDR3 has 16 residues. The CDR3 DNA sequence: TGTGCCAGCAGCTTGTGGGGGCGCCAGGGGGGAGAGACCCAGTACTTC. Translation gives CASSLWGRQGGETQYF.

This clonotype was recorded a few times. This sequence joins TRBV7-9 and TRBJ2-5, with 7 bases matching TRBD1. Germline V lookup: CDR1 SEHNR, CDR2 FQNEAQ (reference sequence). CDR3 length: 15 amino acids. With V trimmed by 5 bases and J by 1 base, 7 bases remained unmatched. The CDR3 coding sequence is TGTGCCAGCAGCCTGGGGGACAGACTCCAAGAGACCCAGTACTTC. As protein: CASSLGDRLQETQYF.

Only a few counts were recorded for this clonotype. The V and J genes are TRBV5-1 and TRBJ2-3; a possible D gene is TRBD2 (6 bases). The CDR3 is made up of 14 amino acids. Germline-derived CDR1 and CDR2 are SGHRS and YFSETQ. With 7 bases removed from V and 2 bases from J, the gap between germline ends came to 14 bases. CDR3 sequence (DNA): TGCGCCAGCCGCCTTTGGGGGGACACAGATACGCAGTATTTT. Translation: CASRLWGDTDTQYF.

This clonotype has more than one count but fewer than ten. J is TRBJ2-3 and V is TRBV7-2, with 11 bases identical to TRBD2. The trim removed 8 bases at V and 2 bases at J, leaving 9 bases unmatched. The CDR3 spans 16 residues. From germline, CDR1 is SGHTA and CDR2 FQGNSA. The CDR3 spells CASSLVAGGHTDTQYF. The CDR3 region has the DNA TGTGCCAGCTCCCTGGTAGCGGGGGGGCACACAGATACGCAGTATTTT.

This clonotype was found a few times. The J gene is TRBJ1-5, the V gene TRBV6-6; TRBD1 might be the D (6 bases). Germline V gene data show CDR1 as MNHNY and CDR2 as SVGAGI (reference sequence). The CDR3 contains 15 residues. V was cut by 2 bases and J by 7 bases, with 15 bases left in between. The CDR3, as DNA: TGTGCCAGCAGTTACCTGGGAGGGGGGTTACAGCCCCAGCATTTT. This translates into CASSYLGGGLQPQHF.

V is TRBV28 and J is TRBJ1-6; D ambiguous. The V end lost 3 bases, the J end lost 3 bases, and 6 bases lay between the germline ends. The CDR3 contains 14 residues. Germline values: CDR1 MDHEN, CDR2 SYDVKM. The CDR3 DNA is TGTGCCAGCAGTTTGACAAACTATAATTCACCCCTCCACTTT. Translating it yields CASSLTNYNSPLHF.

This clonotype has more than one count but fewer than ten. The chain is built from TRBV20-1 and TRBJ1-1; no clear D gene. Germline CDR1 and CDR2: DFQATT and SNEGSKA (reference sequence). The CDR3 has 13 residues. Trimming removed 3 bases at V and 7 bases at J, with 15 bases between. The CDR3 is CSARKQEVGEAFF. CDR3 coding DNA: TGCAGTGCTAGGAAGCAGGAGGTCGGTGAAGCTTTCTTT.

This clonotype turned up a few times. The chain uses TRBV5-1 and TRBJ2-4, with 7 nucleotides matching TRBD2. With 0 bases clipped from V and 5 bases from J, the junction kept 2 bases outside the gene matches. The CDR3 sequence is 14 residues long. The germline V gene has CDR1 SGHRS and CDR2 YFSETQ. The CDR3 DNA reads TGCGCCAGCAGCTTGGAGGGAGGGGAAAACATTCAGTACTTC. Translation gives CASSLEGGENIQYF. Complete variable domain (other parts from reference TRBV5-1 and TRBJ2-4): KAGVTQTPRYLIKTRGQQVTLSCSPISGHRSVSWYQQTPGQGLQFLFEYFSETQRNKGNFPGRFSGRQFSNSRSEMNVSTLELGDSALYLCASSLEGGENIQYFGAGTRLSVL.

Only a few counts were recorded for this clonotype. This chain connects TRBV4-1 to TRBJ2-3; the D gene is possibly TRBD2 (6 bases). The CDR3 spans 19 residues. CDR1 and CDR2 from the germline V gene are MGHRA and YSYEKL. V was shortened by 5 bases and J by 2 bases, with 26 bases between the two germline ends. CDR3 region: CASSKGPGRLGFSTDTQYF. CDR3 nucleotides: TGCGCCAGCAGCAAAGGGCCAGGGAGGCTTGGATTTTCCACAGATACGCAGTATTTT.

This clonotype occurred many times. V is TRBV5-8 and J is TRBJ1-6; 7 bases map to TRBD1. CDR3 length equals 14 residues. The trim removed 2 bases at V and 8 bases at J, leaving 4 bases unmatched. Germline V CDR1 and CDR2: SGHTS, YDEGEE. The CDR3, as DNA: TGTGCCAGCAGCTTCGGACAGGTCTATTCACCCCTCCACTTT. It yields the protein CASSFGQVYSPLHF. Full variable domain (missing parts from reference TRBV5-8 and TRBJ1-6): EAGVTQSPTHLIKTRGQQATLRCSPISGHTSVYWYQQALGLGLQFLLWYDEGEERNRGNFPPRFSGRQFPNYSSELNVNALELEDSALYLCASSFGQVYSPLHFGNGTRLTVT.

The J gene is TRBJ2-3, the V gene TRBV3-1; TRBD2 matches 12 bases. Looked up from germline, CDR1 is LGHDT and CDR2 is YNNKEL (reference sequence). V lost 4 bases and J lost 4; bases outside the gene matches: 6. The CDR3 has 16 amino acids. In DNA form, the CDR3 reads TGTGCCAGCAGCCGTGTGGGACTAGCGGGTGCAGATACGCAGTATTTT. Its protein product is CASSRVGLAGADTQYF.

The chain carries TRBV5-1 and TRBJ2-6; possibly TRBD2 for D (5 bases). CDR1 and CDR2 (germline): SGHRS, YFSETQ. Trimming shortened V by 7 bases and J by 0 bases, and 8 bases separated the two germline ends. CDR3 length equals 14 residues. The CDR3 sequence: CASLDSSGANVLTF. The CDR3 DNA reads as TGCGCCAGCCTGGACTCCTCTGGGGCCAACGTCCTGACTTTC.

This clonotype was counted ten times or more. The chain combines TRBV28 with TRBJ2-1, with D possibly matching TRBD2 (5 bases). This CDR3 comprises 12 residues. In germline, CDR1 is MDHEN, CDR2 SYDVKM. V lost 3 bases and J lost 8, with 8 bases in between. This CDR3 reads CASSFRGYEQFF. CDR3 in DNA: TGTGCCAGCAGTTTCCGGGGATATGAGCAGTTCTTC.

Many counts were recorded for this clonotype. The rearrangement links TRBV7-2 to TRBJ1-1, with D maybe TRBD1 (6 bases). Germline V gene data show CDR1 as SGHTA and CDR2 as FQGNSA. The V and J ends lost 5 bases and 4 bases respectively, with 14 bases between them. The CDR3 has 14 amino acids. The CDR3 bases are TGTGCCAGCAGCCAGGAGGGGGTTGGCACTGAAGCTTTCTTT. This gives the protein CASSQEGVGTEAFF.

The chain couples TRBV5-1 to TRBJ1-1; D uncertain. The CDR3 runs 14 residues. V lost 4 bases to trimming and J lost 4 bases, with 14 bases between them. The germline V gene has CDR1 SGHRS and CDR2 YFSETQ. CDR3 residues: CASSISSGGTEAFF. The CDR3 DNA reads TGCGCCAGCAGCATATCGTCAGGTGGCACTGAAGCTTTCTTT. Together with reference TRBV5-1 and TRBJ1-1, the CDR3 gives the full variable domain: KAGVTQTPRYLIKTRGQQVTLSCSPISGHRSVSWYQQTPGQGLQFLFEYFSETQRNKGNFPGRFSGRQFSNSRSEMNVSTLELGDSALYLCASSISSGGTEAFFGQGTRLTVV.

The J gene is TRBJ1-2, the V gene TRBV12-3 or TRBV12-4; no firm D call. With 2 bases removed from V and 4 bases from J, the gap between germline ends came to 8 bases. The CDR3 covers 13 residues. This CDR3 reads CASSLSELYGYTF. The CDR3 nucleotides are TGTGCCAGCAGTTTATCGGAACTCTATGGCTACACCTTC.

This chain joins TRBV4-3 and TRBJ1-5, with D hard to call. This CDR3 comprises 15 residues. From germline, CDR1 is LGHNA and CDR2 YSLEER. V shed 0 bases and J shed 4 bases, with 10 bases lying between them. The CDR3 DNA reads TGCGCCAGCAGCCAAGAAGGCGGGCCTAATCAGCCCCAGCATTTT. Protein: CASSQEGGPNQPQHF.

The chain recombines TRBV5-1 with TRBJ2-5; TRBD2 aligns across 8 bases. V shed 3 bases and J 5 bases; nucleotides not matched to a gene: 6. The CDR3 is made up of 14 amino acids. The V gene's germline CDR1 is SGHRS and CDR2 YFSETQ. The CDR3 reads CASSSIRGGETQYF. CDR3 coding DNA: TGCGCCAGCAGCTCGATACGGGGGGGTGAGACCCAGTACTTC.

The V and J genes are TRBV10-1 and TRBJ1-1; unclear D gene. Deletions cut 4 bases from V and 1 base from J, with 4 bases between. The germline CDR1 and CDR2 sequences are WNHNN and SYGVQD (reference sequence). The CDR3 is made up of 12 amino acids. The CDR3 protein is CASSGTNTEAFF. CDR3 nucleotide sequence: TGCGCCAGCAGTGGAACGAACACTGAAGCTTTCTTT.

Written as DNA, the CDR3 is TGTGCCAGCAGCTTAGTGCCCCCGATGGATGGGGCAAGTGGCTACACCTTC. The encoded protein is CASSLVPPMDGASGYTF. The V gene is TRBV11-1, the J gene TRBJ1-2, with D tentatively TRBD1 (5 bases). This CDR3 has 17 residues. With 1 base removed from V and 7 bases from J, the gap between germline ends came to 22 bases. Germline CDR1 reads SGHAT; CDR2 reads FQDESV (reference sequence).

Only a few counts were recorded for this clonotype. The chain combines TRBV5-6 with TRBJ2-1; tentative D call: TRBD1 (5 bases). The V gene's germline CDR1 is SGHDT and CDR2 YYEEEE. V shed 3 bases and J shed 2 bases, with 9 bases lying between them. The CDR3 is 14 amino acids. The CDR3 here is CASSWGGAYNEQFF. In DNA, the CDR3 is TGTGCCAGCAGCTGGGGCGGAGCCTACAATGAGCAGTTCTTC. Based on the CDR3 plus reference TRBV5-6 and TRBJ2-1, the full variable domain is DAGVTQSPTHLIKTRGQQVTLRCSPKSGHDTVSWYQQALGQGPQFIFQYYEEEERQRGNFPDRFSGHQFPNYSSELNVNALLLGDSALYLCASSWGGAYNEQFFGPGTRLTVL.

The chain links TRBV12-3 or TRBV12-4 to TRBJ2-1; the D is unclear. The CDR3 spans 15 residues. The ends were cut back, 7 bases at V and 0 bases at J, with 13 bases in the middle. The CDR3 bases are TGTGCCAGCAACTCAGCCGGCGTCTCCTACAATGAGCAGTTCTTC. Residues: CASNSAGVSYNEQFF.